A few counts support the clone carrying this T cell receptor beta chain. Its antigen is unknown. TCRdb recomputed calls from the 5' RACE reads with MiXCR, one row per CDR3 protein. The sample lists about 120,000 distinct CDR3 sequences; 12% were seen once. The data were taken from a study of spatial heterogeneity in lung cancer. At the level of the study: Consistently, beta-chain sequences turned up in larger numbers than alpha-chain sequences did.

Time point described: blood at routine non-recurrence follow-up after resection. Frozen PBMC, nontumor lung or tumor provided whole RNA, which was sequenced unsorted. The study, taken as a whole, reports: Ubiquitous, expanded tumor-derived TCRs were more frequently observed in blood at resection than at follow-up.

The CDR3 is made up of 13 amino acids. Trimming removed 3 bases from V and 7 bases from J, with 9 bases in between. Per the germline V gene, CDR1 is MRHNA and CDR2 is SNTAGT. The material was PBMCs, obtained at follow-up. The receptor was derived from a male donor with early-stage non-small cell lung cancer. This chain links TRBV6-4 with TRBJ2-2, with D tentatively TRBD2 (5 bases). The CDR3 loop is CASSETILGELFF. CDR3 nucleotide sequence: TGTGCCAGCAGTGAGACTATTCTCGGGGAGCTGTTTTTT.